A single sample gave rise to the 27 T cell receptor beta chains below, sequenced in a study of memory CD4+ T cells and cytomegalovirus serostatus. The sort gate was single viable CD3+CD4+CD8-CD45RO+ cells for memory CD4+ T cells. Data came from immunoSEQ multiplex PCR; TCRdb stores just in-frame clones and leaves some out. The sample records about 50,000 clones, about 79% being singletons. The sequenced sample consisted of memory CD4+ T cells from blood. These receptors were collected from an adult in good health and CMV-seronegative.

CDR3 bases: TGTGCCAGTAACCCAACCGGGACACCCTATGGCTACACCTTC. Translation gives CASNPTGTPYGYTF. This sequence joins TRBV19 and TRBJ1-2; weak D call: TRBD1 (6 bases). Trimming pared 7 bases from V and 4 bases from J, leaving 16 bases between. CDR3 length: 14 amino acids. From germline, CDR1 is LNHDA and CDR2 SQIVND (reference sequence).

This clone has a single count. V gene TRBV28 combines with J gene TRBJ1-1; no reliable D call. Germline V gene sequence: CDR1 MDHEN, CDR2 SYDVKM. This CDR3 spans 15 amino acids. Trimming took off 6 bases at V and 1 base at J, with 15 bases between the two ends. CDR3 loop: CASSPGSRRNTEAFF. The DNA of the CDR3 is TGTGCCAGCAGCCCGGGGTCTCGCCGGAACACTGAAGCTTTCTTT.

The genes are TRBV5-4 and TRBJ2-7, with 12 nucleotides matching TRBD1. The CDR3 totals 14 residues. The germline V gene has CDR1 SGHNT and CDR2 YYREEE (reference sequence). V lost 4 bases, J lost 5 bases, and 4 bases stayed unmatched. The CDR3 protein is CASSGGTGGHEQYF. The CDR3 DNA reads TGTGCCAGCAGCGGGGGGACAGGGGGCCACGAGCAGTACTTC.

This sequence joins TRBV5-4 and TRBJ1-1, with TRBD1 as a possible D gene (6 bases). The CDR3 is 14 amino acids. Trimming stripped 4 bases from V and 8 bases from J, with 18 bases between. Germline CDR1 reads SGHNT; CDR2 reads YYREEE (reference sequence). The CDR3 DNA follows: TGTGCCAGCAGCAAGCAGTCGGGGGGCGGAGAAGCTTTCTTT. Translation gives CASSKQSGGGEAFF.

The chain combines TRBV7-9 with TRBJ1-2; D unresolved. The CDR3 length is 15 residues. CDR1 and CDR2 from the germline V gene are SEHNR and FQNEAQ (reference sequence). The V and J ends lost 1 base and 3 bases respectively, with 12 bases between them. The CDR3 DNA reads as TGTGCCAGCAGCTTAGACGAAGGTACGGACTATGGCTACACCTTC. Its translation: CASSLDEGTDYGYTF.

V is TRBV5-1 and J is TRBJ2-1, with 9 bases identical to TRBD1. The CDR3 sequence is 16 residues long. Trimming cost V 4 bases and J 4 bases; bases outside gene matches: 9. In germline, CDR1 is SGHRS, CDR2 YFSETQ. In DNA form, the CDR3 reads TGCGCCAGCAGCAACGACAGGGGGAGTGTGTACAATGAGCAGTTCTTC. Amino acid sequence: CASSNDRGSVYNEQFF. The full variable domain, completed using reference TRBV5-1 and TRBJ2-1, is KAGVTQTPRYLIKTRGQQVTLSCSPISGHRSVSWYQQTPGQGLQFLFEYFSETQRNKGNFPGRFSGRQFSNSRSEMNVSTLELGDSALYLCASSNDRGSVYNEQFFGPGTRLTVL.

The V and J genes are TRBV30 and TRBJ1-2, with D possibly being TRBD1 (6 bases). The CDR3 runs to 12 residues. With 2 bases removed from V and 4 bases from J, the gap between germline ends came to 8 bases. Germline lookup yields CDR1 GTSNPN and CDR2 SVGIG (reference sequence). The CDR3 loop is CAWSQGGYGYTF. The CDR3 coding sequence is TGTGCCTGGAGTCAAGGGGGCTATGGCTACACCTTC.

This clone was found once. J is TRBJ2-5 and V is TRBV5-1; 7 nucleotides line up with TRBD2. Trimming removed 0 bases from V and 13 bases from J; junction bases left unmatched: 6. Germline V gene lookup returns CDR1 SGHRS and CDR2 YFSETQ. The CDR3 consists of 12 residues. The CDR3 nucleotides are TGCGCCAGCAGCTTGGCCGGACTAGATCCGTACTTC. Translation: CASSLAGLDPYF.

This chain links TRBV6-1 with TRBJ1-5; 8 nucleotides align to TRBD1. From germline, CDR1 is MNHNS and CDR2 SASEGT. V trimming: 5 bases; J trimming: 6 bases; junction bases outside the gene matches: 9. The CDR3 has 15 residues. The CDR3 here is CASSPIRGQGQPQHF. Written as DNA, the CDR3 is TGTGCCAGCAGTCCAATCAGGGGGCAGGGTCAGCCCCAGCATTTT.

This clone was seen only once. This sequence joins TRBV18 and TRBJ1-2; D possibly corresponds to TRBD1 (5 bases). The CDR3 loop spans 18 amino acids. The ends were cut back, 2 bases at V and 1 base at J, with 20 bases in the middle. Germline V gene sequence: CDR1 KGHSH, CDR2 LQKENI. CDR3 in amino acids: CASSPVPRGNAYNYGYTF. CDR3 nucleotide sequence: TGTGCCAGCTCACCAGTTCCGAGGGGAAATGCCTATAACTATGGCTACACCTTC.

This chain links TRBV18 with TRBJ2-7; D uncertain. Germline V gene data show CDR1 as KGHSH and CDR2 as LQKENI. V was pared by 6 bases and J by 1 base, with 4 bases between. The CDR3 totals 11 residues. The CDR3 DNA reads TGTGCCAGCTCTCAATCCTACGAGCAGTACTTC. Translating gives CASSQSYEQYF. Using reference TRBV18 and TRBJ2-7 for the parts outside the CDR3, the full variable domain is NAGVMQNPRHLVRRRGQEARLRCSPMKGHSHVYWYRQLPEEGLKFMVYLQKENIIDESGMPKERFSAEFPKEGPSILRIQQVVRGDSAAYFCASSQSYEQYFGPGTRLTVT.

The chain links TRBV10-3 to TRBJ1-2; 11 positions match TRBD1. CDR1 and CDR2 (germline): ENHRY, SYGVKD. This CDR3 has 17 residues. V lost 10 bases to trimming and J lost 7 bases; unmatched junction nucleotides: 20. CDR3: CATAQSHHGTGGGGYTF. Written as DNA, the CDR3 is TGTGCCACCGCACAATCTCATCACGGGACAGGGGGTGGTGGCTACACCTTC.

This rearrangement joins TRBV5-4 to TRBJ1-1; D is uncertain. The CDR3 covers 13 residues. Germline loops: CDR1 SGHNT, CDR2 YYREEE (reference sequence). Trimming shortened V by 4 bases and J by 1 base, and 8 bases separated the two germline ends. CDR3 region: CASSREENTEAFF. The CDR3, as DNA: TGTGCCAGCAGCAGGGAGGAGAACACTGAAGCTTTCTTT.

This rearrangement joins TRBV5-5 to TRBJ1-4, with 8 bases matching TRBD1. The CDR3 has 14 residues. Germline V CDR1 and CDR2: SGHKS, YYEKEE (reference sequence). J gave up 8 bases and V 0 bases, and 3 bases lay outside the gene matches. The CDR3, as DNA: TGTGCCAGCAGCTTGGGACAGGGGCGCGAAAAACTGTTTTTT. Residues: CASSLGQGREKLFF.

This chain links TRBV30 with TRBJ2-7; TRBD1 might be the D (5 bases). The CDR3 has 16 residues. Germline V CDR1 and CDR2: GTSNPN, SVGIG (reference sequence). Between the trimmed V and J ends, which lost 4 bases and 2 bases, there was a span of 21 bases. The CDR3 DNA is TGTGCCTGGACCGAAGAAAGACAGAAGAACCCCTACGAGCAGTACTTC. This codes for CAWTEERQKNPYEQYF.

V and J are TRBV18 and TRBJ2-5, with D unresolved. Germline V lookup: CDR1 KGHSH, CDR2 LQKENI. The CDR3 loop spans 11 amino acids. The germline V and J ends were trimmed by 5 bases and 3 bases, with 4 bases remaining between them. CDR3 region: CASSEKETQYF. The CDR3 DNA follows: TGTGCCAGCTCAGAGAAAGAGACCCAGTACTTC. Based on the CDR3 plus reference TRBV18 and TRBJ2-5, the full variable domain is NAGVMQNPRHLVRRRGQEARLRCSPMKGHSHVYWYRQLPEEGLKFMVYLQKENIIDESGMPKERFSAEFPKEGPSILRIQQVVRGDSAAYFCASSEKETQYFGPGTRLLVL.

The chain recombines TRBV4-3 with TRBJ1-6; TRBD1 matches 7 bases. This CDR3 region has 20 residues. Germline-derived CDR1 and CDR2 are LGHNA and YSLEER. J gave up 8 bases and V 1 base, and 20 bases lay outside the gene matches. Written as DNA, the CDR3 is TGCGCCAGCAGCCAAGCCCCAAGGTCCCCCTCGACAGGGAGAGATTCACCCCTCCACTTT. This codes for CASSQAPRSPSTGRDSPLHF.

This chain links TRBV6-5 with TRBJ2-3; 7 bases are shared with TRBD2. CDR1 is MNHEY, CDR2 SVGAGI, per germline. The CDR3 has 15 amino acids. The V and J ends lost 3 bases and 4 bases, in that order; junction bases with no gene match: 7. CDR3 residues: CASSYGGGEADTQYF. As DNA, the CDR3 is TGTGCCAGCAGTTATGGCGGGGGTGAGGCAGATACGCAGTATTTT.

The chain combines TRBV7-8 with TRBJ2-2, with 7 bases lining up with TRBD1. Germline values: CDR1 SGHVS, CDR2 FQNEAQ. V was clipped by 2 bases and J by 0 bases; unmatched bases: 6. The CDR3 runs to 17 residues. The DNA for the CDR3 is TGTGCCAGCAGCTTAAGACCCGGGACAGCGAACACCGGGGAGCTGTTTTTT. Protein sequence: CASSLRPGTANTGELFF.

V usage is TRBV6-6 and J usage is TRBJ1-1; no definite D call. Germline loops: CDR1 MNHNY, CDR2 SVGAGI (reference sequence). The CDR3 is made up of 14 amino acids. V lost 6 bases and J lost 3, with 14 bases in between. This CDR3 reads CASSAGSRYTEAFF. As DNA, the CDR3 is TGTGCCAGCAGCGCCGGGTCTAGATACACTGAAGCTTTCTTT.

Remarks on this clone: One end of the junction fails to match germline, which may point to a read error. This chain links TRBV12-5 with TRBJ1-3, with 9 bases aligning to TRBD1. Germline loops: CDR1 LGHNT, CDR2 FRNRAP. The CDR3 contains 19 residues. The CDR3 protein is CASGLAPSGTGFVGNTIYF. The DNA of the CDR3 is TGTGCTAGTGGGTTGGCCCCATCCGGGACAGGGTTCGTAGGAAACACCATATATTTT.

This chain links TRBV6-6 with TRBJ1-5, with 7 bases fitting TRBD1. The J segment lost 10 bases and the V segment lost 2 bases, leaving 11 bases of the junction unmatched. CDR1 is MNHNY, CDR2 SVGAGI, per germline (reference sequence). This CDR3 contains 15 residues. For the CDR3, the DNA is TGTGCCAGCAGTTACCCGGGGACAGTAGGACAACCCCAGCATTTT. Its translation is CASSYPGTVGQPQHF.

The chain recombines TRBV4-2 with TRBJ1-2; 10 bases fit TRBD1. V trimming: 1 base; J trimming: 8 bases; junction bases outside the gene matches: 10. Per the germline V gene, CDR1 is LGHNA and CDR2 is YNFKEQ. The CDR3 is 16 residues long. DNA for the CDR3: TGTGCCAGCAGCCAAGGACAGGGGGCGCAATCGGGCGGCTACACCTTC. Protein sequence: CASSQGQGAQSGGYTF.

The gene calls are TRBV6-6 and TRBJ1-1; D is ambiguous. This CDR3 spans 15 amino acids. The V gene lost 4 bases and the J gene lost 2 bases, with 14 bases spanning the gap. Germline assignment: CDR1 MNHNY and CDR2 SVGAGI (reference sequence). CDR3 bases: TGTGCCAGCAGTTCCCCCTCCAGTGGCAACACTGAAGCTTTCTTT. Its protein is CASSSPSSGNTEAFF.

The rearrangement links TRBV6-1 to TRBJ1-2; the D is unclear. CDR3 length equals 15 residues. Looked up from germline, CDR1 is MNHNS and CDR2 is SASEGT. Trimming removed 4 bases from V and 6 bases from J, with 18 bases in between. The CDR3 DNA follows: TGTGCCAGCAGTGGGCAGGTTTGGAATCGAGATGGCTACACCTTC. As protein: CASSGQVWNRDGYTF.

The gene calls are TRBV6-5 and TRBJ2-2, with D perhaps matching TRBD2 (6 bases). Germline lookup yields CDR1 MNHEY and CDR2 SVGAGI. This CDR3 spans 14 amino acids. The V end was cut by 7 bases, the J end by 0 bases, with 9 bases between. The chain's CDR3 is CASMRGTNTGELFF. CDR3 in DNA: TGTGCCAGCATGCGGGGTACGAACACCGGGGAGCTGTTTTTT.

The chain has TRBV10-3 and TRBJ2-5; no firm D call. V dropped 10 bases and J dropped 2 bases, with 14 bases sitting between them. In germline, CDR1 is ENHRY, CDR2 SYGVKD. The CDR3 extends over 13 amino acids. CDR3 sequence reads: CATSLEEQETQYF. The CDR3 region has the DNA TGTGCCACCTCCTTAGAGGAACAAGAGACCCAGTACTTC.